The rows below give T cell receptor beta chains drawn from one sample of a study of T-cell reconstitution after alpha-beta-depleted transplantation in children. MiXCR, applied by TCRdb to the PCR reads, yields one record per CDR3 protein. The table lists approximately 510,000 distinct CDR3 sequences, 18% of them singletons. This sample comprised PBMCs from the stem cell graft donor, obtained from the stem cell graft. The receptors here all came from a human donor who donated a stem cell graft to a child with acute lymphoblastic leukemia. The CDR3 runs from the conserved cysteine through the conserved F or W. The D gene is left open where the match is weak. Only some rows state a clone size, as once, few, many or a class for expanded clones.

once,.,TRBJ1-3,TRBV25-1,TGTGCCAGCAGTGAATGGAAGGCCAACTCTGGAAACACCATATATTTT,CASSEWKANSGNTIYF
few,.,TRBJ1-3,TRBV4-1,TGCGCCAGCAGCCAATGGGGCCCCAACTCTGGAAACACCATATATTTT,CASSQWGPNSGNTIYF
.,TRBD2,TRBJ2-1,TRBV7-8,TGTGCCAGCAGCTTAGGGCGACTAGCGGGAGTGGGCAATGAGCAGTTCTTC,CASSLGRLAGVGNEQFF
few,TRBD2,TRBJ2-3,TRBV4-1,TGCGCCAGCAGCCACCCAGCGGGAACTTCCACAGATACGCAGTATTTT,CASSHPAGTSTDTQYF
.,TRBD1,TRBJ2-1,TRBV13,TGTGCCAGCAGCTCAACCACCGGGACAGAGAACTCCTACAATGAGCAGTTCTTC,CASSSTTGTENSYNEQFF
many,.,TRBJ1-4,TRBV5-5,TGTGCCAGCAGCTTGCCCGGGACCTATGAAAAACTGTTTTTT,CASSLPGTYEKLFF
few,TRBD2,TRBJ2-1,TRBV5-1,TGCGCCAGCAGCTCTGTCCTAGCGGGAGGGCTGGGCAATGAGCAGTTCTTC,CASSSVLAGGLGNEQFF
few,.,TRBJ1-1,TRBV9,TGTGCCAGCAGCGTAGCTCCGGGGAAAGGGGAAGCTTTCTTT,CASSVAPGKGEAFF
few,.,TRBJ1-2,TRBV20-1,TGCAGTGCTAGAGAACCGGGGGCGAGAGGCTACACCTTC,CSAREPGARGYTF
few,TRBD1,TRBJ2-7,TRBV28,TGTGCCAGCAGTTTCCCCCCTGGGACAGCATCCTACGAGCAGTACTTC,CASSFPPGTASYEQYF
.,TRBD2,TRBJ2-7,TRBV20-1,TGCAGTGCTAGAATGGTATCTAGCGGGAACTACGAGCAGTACTTC,CSARMVSSGNYEQYF
.,.,TRBJ1-1,TRBV15,TGTGCCACCAGCAGAGGGGGGGTGAACACTGAAGCTTTCTTT,CATSRGGVNTEAFF
.,.,TRBJ1-1,TRBV19,TGTGCCAGTAGTATAACGGATAACACTGAAGCTTTCTTT,CASSITDNTEAFF
.,.,TRBJ1-2,TRBV7-8,TGTGCCAGCAGCGCGAACCGGGACAACTATGGCTACACCTTC,CASSANRDNYGYTF
.,TRBD2,TRBJ2-3,TRBV7-2,TGTGCCAGCAGCTTACCTAGCGGGAGTGGGGGGGATACGCAGTATTTT,CASSLPSGSGGDTQYF
.,TRBD2,TRBJ2-1,TRBV20-1,TGCAGTGCTAGAGAACTAGCGGGCCTCAATGAGCAGTTCTTC,CSARELAGLNEQFF
few,.,TRBJ2-2,TRBV12-3/TRBV12-4,TGTGCCAGCAGCCCCACAGGGCCAAGCACCGGGGAGCTGTTTTTT,CASSPTGPSTGELFF
.,.,TRBJ1-1,TRBV12-3/TRBV12-4,TGTGCCAGCAGTTCGGGGTACGACACTGAAGCTTTCTTT,CASSSGYDTEAFF
.,.,TRBJ2-1,TRBV7-9,TGTGCCAGCAGCTTAGAAGGGATCCACAATGAGCAGTTCTTC,CASSLEGIHNEQFF
few,TRBD2,TRBJ2-7,TRBV4-2,TGTGCCAGCAGCCCCGGACTAGCGGACTACGAGCAGTACTTC,CASSPGLADYEQYF
few,.,TRBJ1-1,TRBV7-9,TGTGCCAGCAGCTCGTTACCCACTGAAGCTTTCTTT,CASSSLPTEAFF
few,TRBD1,TRBJ1-6,TRBV20-1,TGCAGTGCTAGAGATTATGGGGATGGGACAGCCCTCCACTTT,CSARDYGDGTALHF
few,.,TRBJ2-5,TRBV5-1,TGCGCCAGCAGCTTGCCCCTCGGAGCGTCGCAAGAGACCCAGTACTTC,CASSLPLGASQETQYF
few,TRBD1,TRBJ2-5,TRBV12-3/TRBV12-4,TGTGCCAGCAGTTCCTGGATGGACAGGGTGGGAGAGACCCAGTACTTC,CASSSWMDRVGETQYF
.,TRBD1,TRBJ2-2,TRBV29-1,TGCAGCGTTTCTGGGACAGGGTGGACCGGGGAGCTGTTTTTT,CSVSGTGWTGELFF
.,.,TRBJ2-1,TRBV7-9,TGTGCCAGCAGCTTAGTTGGGGGGCCTGAGCAGTTCTTC,CASSLVGGPEQFF
.,.,TRBJ2-2,TRBV9,TGTGCCAGCAGCGTAGTCCCGAACACCGGGGAGCTGTTTTTT,CASSVVPNTGELFF
.,.,TRBJ1-1,TRBV7-9,TGTGCCAGCAGTTGGGGAGTGGGTCGCCACACTGAAGCTTTCTTT,CASSWGVGRHTEAFF
.,TRBD1,TRBJ1-1,TRBV12-3/TRBV12-4,TGTGCCAGCAGTTTATTGGGACAGGGCACTGAAGCTTTCTTT,CASSLLGQGTEAFF
.,TRBD1,TRBJ1-1,TRBV5-8,TGTGCCAGCAGCTTTGGACAGGGCCGGGTCCCTGAAGCTTTCTTT,CASSFGQGRVPEAFF
many,.,TRBJ2-2,TRBV5-1,TGCGCCAGCAGCTTGGCGGTCACCGGGGAGCTGTTTTTT,CASSLAVTGELFF
.,.,TRBJ2-7,TRBV15,TGTGCCACTAGCTCTTCCTCCCTCTCCTACGAGCAGTACTTC,CATSSSSLSYEQYF
few,TRBD2,TRBJ2-1,TRBV9,TGTGCCAGCAGCCTTACACTAGCGGGAGGTGGTAATGAGCAGTTCTTC,CASSLTLAGGGNEQFF
few,.,TRBJ1-6,TRBV9,TGTGCCAGCAGCGTCGTGGGGAATAACAATTCACCCCTCCACTTT,CASSVVGNNNSPLHF
.,.,TRBJ1-2,TRBV12-3/TRBV12-4,TGTGCCAGCAGTTTATTCGCAGGGCCGGGTGGCTACACCTTC,CASSLFAGPGGYTF
.,.,TRBJ2-7,TRBV5-1,TGCGCCAGCAGCTCCGGAGGGACCTTTCCTTACGAGTACTTC,CASSSGGTFPYEYF
.,.,TRBJ2-7,TRBV12-3/TRBV12-4,TGTGCCAGCAGTTTAATTTGGCAGCTCACCTACGAGCAGTACTTC,CASSLIWQLTYEQYF
.,.,TRBJ2-7,TRBV7-9,TGTGCCAGCAGCTTAGCGGACCCCGGGGTCTCCTACGAGCAGTACTTC,CASSLADPGVSYEQYF
.,.,TRBJ2-6,TRBV20-1,TGCAGTGCTAAGGACAGGACTAACTCTGGGGCCAACGTCCTGACTTTC,CSAKDRTNSGANVLTF
many,TRBD2,TRBJ2-3,TRBV5-1,TGCGCCAGCAGCCCGCGACTAGCGGGAGGGTCGGATACGCAGTATTTT,CASSPRLAGGSDTQYF
.,.,TRBJ1-2,TRBV29-1,TGCAGCACCCTAACCGGGACAAGAGGCCGGTATGGCTACACCTTC,CSTLTGTRGRYGYTF
.,.,TRBJ1-2,TRBV6-1,TGTGCCAGCAGTCCTGAACCGTGGTCTGGGTATGGCTACACCTTC,CASSPEPWSGYGYTF
.,.,TRBJ1-4,TRBV20-1,TGCAGTGCTAGAGATCGCCAATGGGGGGGAACTAATGAAAAACTGTTTTTT,CSARDRQWGGTNEKLFF
few,.,TRBJ2-7,TRBV27,TGTGCCAGCAGTCCCCCAACGGCCTACGAGCAGTACTTC,CASSPPTAYEQYF
.,TRBD2,TRBJ2-1,TRBV20-1,TGCAGTGCTAAACTAGCGGGAGGGTACAATGAGCAGTTCTTC,CSAKLAGGYNEQFF
.,TRBD2,TRBJ2-5,TRBV28,TGTGCCAGCAGTTCTAGCGGGTGGGATGAGACCCAGTACTTC,CASSSSGWDETQYF
.,.,TRBJ1-4,TRBV6-2/TRBV6-3,TGTGCCAGCCAAGATCTGGGCCGTGAAAAACTGTTTTTT,CASQDLGREKLFF
.,.,TRBJ2-7,TRBV10-3,TGTGCCCATCCGGGACCAATGCTCGAGCAGTACTTC,CAHPGPMLEQYF
.,TRBD2,TRBJ2-1,TRBV9,TGTGCCAGCAGCGTAGGGACTAGCGGGAGGGGAGGGAATGAGCAGTTCTTC,CASSVGTSGRGGNEQFF
few,.,TRBJ2-3,TRBV7-9,TGTGCCACCCCCAGAGTAGGAACAGATACGCAGTATTTT,CATPRVGTDTQYF
.,.,TRBJ1-5,TRBV5-1,TGCGCCAGCAGCTTTGGGCAGGATCAGCCCCAGCATTTT,CASSFGQDQPQHF
.,.,TRBJ2-7,TRBV12-3/TRBV12-4,TGTGCCAGCAGTTTCGGGGAGACAAACTACGAGCAGTACTTC,CASSFGETNYEQYF
.,.,TRBJ1-1,TRBV7-8,TGTGCCAGCAGCTCCGACGGGCCAGGAGACCTTGAAGCTTTCTTT,CASSSDGPGDLEAFF